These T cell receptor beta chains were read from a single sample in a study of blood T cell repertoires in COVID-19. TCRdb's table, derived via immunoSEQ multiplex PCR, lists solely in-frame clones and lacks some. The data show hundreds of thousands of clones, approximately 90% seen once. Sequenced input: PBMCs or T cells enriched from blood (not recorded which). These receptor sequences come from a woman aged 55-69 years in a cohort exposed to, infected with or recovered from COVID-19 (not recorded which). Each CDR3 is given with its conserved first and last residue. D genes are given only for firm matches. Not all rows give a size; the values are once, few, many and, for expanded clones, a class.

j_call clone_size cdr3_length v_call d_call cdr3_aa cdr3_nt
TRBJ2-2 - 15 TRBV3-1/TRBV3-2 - CASSQARGPTGELFF TGTGCCAGCAGCCAAGCCCGTGGGCCGACCGGGGAGCTGTTTTTT
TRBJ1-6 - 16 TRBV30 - CAWSVRQSSYNSPLHF TGTGCCTGGAGTGTAAGACAGAGCTCCTATAATTCACCCCTCCACTTT
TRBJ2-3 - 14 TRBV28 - CASSLFGGADTQYF TGTGCCAGCAGTTTGTTCGGGGGAGCAGATACGCAGTATTTT
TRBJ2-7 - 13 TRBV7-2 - CASSLGGPYEQYF TGTGCCAGCAGCTTAGGCGGGCCCTACGAGCAGTACTTC
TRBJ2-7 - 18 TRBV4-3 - CASSQDSTSGEGPYEQYF TGCGCCAGCAGCCAAGATTCTACTTCAGGGGAAGGACCCTACGAGCAGTACTTC
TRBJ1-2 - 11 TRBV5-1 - CASSSEYGYTF TGCGCCAGCAGCTCCGAGTATGGCTACACCTTC
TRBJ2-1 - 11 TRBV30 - CAWSVAGEQFF TGTGCCTGGAGTGTGGCGGGTGAGCAGTTCTTC
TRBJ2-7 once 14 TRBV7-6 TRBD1 CASSTGTGIGEQYF TGTGCCAGCAGCACCGGGACAGGGATAGGGGAGCAGTACTTC
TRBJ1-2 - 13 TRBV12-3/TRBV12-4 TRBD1 CASSHRGRYGYTF TGTGCCAGCAGTCACAGGGGGAGGTATGGCTACACCTTC
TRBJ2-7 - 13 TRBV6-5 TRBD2 CASAGGVAGEQYF TGTGCCAGCGCGGGGGGAGTTGCGGGGGAGCAGTACTTC
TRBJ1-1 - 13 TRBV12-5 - CASGHNMNTEAFF TGTGCTAGTGGGCACAACATGAACACTGAAGCTTTCTTT
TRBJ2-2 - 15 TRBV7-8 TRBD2 CASSLTSGNTGELFF TGTGCCAGCAGCCTGACTAGCGGCAACACCGGGGAGCTGTTTTTT
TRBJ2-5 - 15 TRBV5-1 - CASSRDSLDKETQYF TGCGCCAGCAGCCGGGACTCGCTCGATAAAGAGACCCAGTACTTC
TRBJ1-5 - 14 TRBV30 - CAWTPGISNQPQHF TGTGCCTGGACGCCGGGAATTAGCAATCAGCCCCAGCATTTT
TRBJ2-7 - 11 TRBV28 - CASSQSYEQYF TGTGCCAGCAGCCAGTCCTACGAGCAGTACTTC
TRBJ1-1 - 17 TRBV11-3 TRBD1 CASSLFSWDRVCTEAFF TGTGCCAGCAGCTTGTTTAGCTGGGACAGGGTTTGCACTGAAGCTTTCTTT
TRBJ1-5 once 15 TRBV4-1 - CASSQDLGGNQPQHF TGCGCCAGCAGCCAAGACCTTGGGGGGAATCAGCCCCAGCATTTT
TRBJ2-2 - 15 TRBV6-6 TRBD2 CASSLPGLGTGELFF TGTGCCAGCAGTTTACCGGGACTAGGCACCGGGGAGCTGTTTTTT
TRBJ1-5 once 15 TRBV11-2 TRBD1 CASSLGTGGNQPQHF TGTGCCAGCAGCTTAGGGACAGGGGGCAATCAGCCCCAGCATTTT
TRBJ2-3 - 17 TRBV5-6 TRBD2 CASSWGLAGGSTDTQYF TGTGCCAGCAGCTGGGGACTAGCGGGAGGGAGCACAGATACGCAGTATTTT
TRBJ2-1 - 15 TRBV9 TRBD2 CASSVNSGAYNEQFF TGTGCCAGCAGCGTAAATAGCGGGGCCTACAATGAGCAGTTCTTC
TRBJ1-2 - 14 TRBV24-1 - CATSDWGRDNGYTF TGTGCCACCAGTGATTGGGGCCGGGACAATGGCTACACCTTC
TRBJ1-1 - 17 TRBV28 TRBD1 CASIFWVGTGKNTEAFF TGTGCCAGCATCTTTTGGGTAGGGACAGGGAAGAACACTGAAGCTTTCTTT
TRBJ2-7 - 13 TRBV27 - CASSFTGAYEQYF TGTGCCAGCAGTTTCACGGGAGCGTACGAGCAGTACTTC
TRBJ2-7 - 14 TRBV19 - CASSMRAGWDEQYF TGTGCCAGTAGTATGCGCGCAGGGTGGGACGAGCAGTACTTC
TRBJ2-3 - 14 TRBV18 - CASSPSPSTDTQYF TGTGCCAGCTCACCTAGCCCTAGCACAGATACGCAGTATTTT
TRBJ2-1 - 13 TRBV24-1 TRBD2 CATRGLDGNEQFF TGTGCCACCAGAGGACTAGATGGCAATGAGCAGTTCTTC
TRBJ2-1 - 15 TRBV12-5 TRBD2 CASGSTSGSHNEQFF TGTGCTAGTGGTTCGACTAGCGGGAGCCACAATGAGCAGTTCTTC
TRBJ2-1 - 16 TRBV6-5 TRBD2 CASSYQLAFSYNEQFF TGTGCCAGCAGTTACCAACTAGCGTTCTCCTACAATGAGCAGTTCTTC
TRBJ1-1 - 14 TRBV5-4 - CASSLTGFNTEAFF TGTGCCAGCAGCTTGACAGGGTTCAACACTGAAGCTTTCTTT
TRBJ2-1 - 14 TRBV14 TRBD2 CASSLPSGRARQFF TGTGCCAGCAGCCTCCCTAGCGGGAGGGCCAGGCAGTTCTTC
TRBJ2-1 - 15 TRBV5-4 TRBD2 CASSPGTSVYNEQFF TGTGCCAGCAGTCCCGGGACTAGCGTGTACAATGAGCAGTTCTTC
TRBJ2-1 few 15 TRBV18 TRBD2 CASSPESGRASEQFF TGTGCCAGCTCACCAGAAAGCGGGAGGGCCAGTGAGCAGTTCTTC
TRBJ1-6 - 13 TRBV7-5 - CARGTGDNSPLHF TGTGCCAGAGGGACAGGAGATAATTCACCCCTCCACTTT